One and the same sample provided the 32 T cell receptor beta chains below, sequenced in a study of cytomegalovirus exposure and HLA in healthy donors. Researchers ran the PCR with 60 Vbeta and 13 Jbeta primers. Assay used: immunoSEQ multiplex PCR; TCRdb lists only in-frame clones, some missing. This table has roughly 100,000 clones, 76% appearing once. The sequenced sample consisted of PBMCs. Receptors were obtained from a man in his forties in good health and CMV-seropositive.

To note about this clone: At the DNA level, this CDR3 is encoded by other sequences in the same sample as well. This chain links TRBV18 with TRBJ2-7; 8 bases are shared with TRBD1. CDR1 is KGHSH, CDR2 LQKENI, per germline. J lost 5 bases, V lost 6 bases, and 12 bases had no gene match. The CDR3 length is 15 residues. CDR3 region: CASSRYMTGEDEQYF. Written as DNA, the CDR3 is TGTGCCAGCTCCCGCTACATGACAGGGGAGGACGAGCAGTACTTC.

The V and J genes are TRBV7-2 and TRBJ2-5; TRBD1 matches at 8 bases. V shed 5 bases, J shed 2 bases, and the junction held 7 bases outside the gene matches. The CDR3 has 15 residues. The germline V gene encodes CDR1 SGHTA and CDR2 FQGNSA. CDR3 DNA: TGTGCCAGCAGCCCTCAGACAGGGGAGCAAGAGACCCAGTACTTC. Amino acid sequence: CASSPQTGEQETQYF.

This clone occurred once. CDR3 in amino acids: CASRGLARETQYF. The CDR3 DNA sequence: TGTGCCAGCCGTGGACTCGCGCGGGAGACCCAGTACTTC. This rearrangement joins TRBV27 to TRBJ2-5; the D gene is possibly TRBD2 (5 bases). This CDR3 contains 13 residues. V lost 8 bases and J 5 bases, leaving 15 bases between the germline ends. CDR1 and CDR2 (germline): MNHEY, SMNVEV (reference sequence).

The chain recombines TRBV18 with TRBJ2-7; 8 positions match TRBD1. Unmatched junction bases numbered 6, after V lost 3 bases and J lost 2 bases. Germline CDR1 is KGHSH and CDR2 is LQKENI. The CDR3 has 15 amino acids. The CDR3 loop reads CASSPGTGTTYEQYF. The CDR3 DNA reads TGTGCCAGCTCACCTGGGACAGGAACCACCTACGAGCAGTACTTC.

CDR3 in amino acids: CASSLDTGLAGNTGELFF. Written as DNA, the CDR3 is TGTGCCAGCAGCTTAGACACCGGACTAGCGGGGAACACCGGGGAGCTGTTTTTT. The chain combines TRBV11-2 with TRBJ2-2; 11 bases agree with TRBD2. From germline, CDR1 is SGHAT and CDR2 FQNNGV. V was pared by 0 bases and J by 1 base, with 4 bases of the junction left unmatched. The CDR3 consists of 18 residues.

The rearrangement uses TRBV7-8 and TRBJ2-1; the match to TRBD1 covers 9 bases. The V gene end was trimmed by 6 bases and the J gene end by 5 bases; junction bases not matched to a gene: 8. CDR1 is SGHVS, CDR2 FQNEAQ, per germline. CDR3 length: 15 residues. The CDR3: CASRLTGGQDNEQFF. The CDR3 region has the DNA TGTGCCAGCAGGCTCACAGGGGGCCAGGACAATGAGCAGTTCTTC.

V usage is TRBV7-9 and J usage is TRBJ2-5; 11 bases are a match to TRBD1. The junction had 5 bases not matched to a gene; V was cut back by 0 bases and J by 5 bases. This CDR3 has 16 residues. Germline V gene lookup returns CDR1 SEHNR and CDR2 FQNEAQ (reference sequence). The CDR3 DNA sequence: TGTGCCAGCAGCTTAGCGCTTGGACAGGGGGCTGAGACCCAGTACTTC. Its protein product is CASSLALGQGAETQYF.

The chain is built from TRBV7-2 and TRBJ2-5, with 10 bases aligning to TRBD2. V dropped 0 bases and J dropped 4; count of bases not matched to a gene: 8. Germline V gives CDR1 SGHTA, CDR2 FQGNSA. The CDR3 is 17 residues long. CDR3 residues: CASSLAKSGGARETQYF. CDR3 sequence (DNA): TGTGCCAGCAGCTTAGCAAAAAGCGGGGGGGCGCGAGAGACCCAGTACTTC. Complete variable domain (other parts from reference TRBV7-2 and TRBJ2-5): GAGVSQSPSNKVTEKGKDVELRCDPISGHTALYWYRQSLGQGLEFLIYFQGNSAPDKSGLPSDRFSAERTGGSVSTLTIQRTQQEDSAVYLCASSLAKSGGARETQYFGPGTRLLVL.

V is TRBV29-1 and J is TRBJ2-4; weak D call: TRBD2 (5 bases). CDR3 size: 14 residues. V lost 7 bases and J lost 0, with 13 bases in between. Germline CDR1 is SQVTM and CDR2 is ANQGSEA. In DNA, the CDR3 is TGCAGCGCCCTTAGCGATCTAGCCAAAAACATTCAGTACTTC. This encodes CSALSDLAKNIQYF.

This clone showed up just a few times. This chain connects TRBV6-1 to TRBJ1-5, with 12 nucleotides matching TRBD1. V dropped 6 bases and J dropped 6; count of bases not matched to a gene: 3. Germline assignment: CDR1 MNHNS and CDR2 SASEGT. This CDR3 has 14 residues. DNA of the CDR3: TGTGCCAGCAGCAGGGACAGGGGGCGTCAGCCCCAGCATTTT. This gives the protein CASSRDRGRQPQHF.

CDR3 in DNA: TGTGCCAGCAGCTTATCCTGGACTTACAATGAGCAGTTCTTC. The encoded protein is CASSLSWTYNEQFF. V is TRBV11-3 and J is TRBJ2-1, with D perhaps matching TRBD2 (5 bases). Trimming stripped 2 bases from V and 4 bases from J, with 9 bases between. CDR1 and CDR2 (germline): SGHNT, YENEEA. The CDR3 covers 14 residues. Using reference TRBV11-3 and TRBJ2-1 for the parts outside the CDR3, the full variable domain is EAGVVQSPRYKIIEKKQPVAFWCNPISGHNTLYWYLQNLGQGPELLIRYENEEAVDDSQLPKDRFSAERLKGVDSTLKIQPAELGDSAVYLCASSLSWTYNEQFFGPGTRLTVL.

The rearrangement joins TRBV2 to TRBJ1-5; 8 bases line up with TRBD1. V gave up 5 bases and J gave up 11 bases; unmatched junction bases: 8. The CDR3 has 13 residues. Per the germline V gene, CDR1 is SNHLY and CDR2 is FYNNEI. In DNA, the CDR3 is TGTGCCAGCAGTCAAAACAGGGGGAATACCCAGCATTTT. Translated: CASSQNRGNTQHF.

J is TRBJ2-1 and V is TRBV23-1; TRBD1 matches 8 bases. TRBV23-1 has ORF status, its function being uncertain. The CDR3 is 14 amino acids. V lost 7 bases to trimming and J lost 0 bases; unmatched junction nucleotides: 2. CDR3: CASTGQGSYNEQFF. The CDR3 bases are TGCGCCAGCACAGGACAGGGCTCCTACAATGAGCAGTTCTTC.

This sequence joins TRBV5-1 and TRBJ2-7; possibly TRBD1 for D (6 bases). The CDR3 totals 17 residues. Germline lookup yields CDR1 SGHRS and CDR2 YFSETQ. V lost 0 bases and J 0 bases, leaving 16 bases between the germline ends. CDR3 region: CASSLERLGQTSYEQYF. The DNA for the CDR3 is TGCGCCAGCAGCTTGGAACGGTTGGGACAAACCTCCTACGAGCAGTACTTC. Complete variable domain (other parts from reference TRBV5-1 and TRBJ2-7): KAGVTQTPRYLIKTRGQQVTLSCSPISGHRSVSWYQQTPGQGLQFLFEYFSETQRNKGNFPGRFSGRQFSNSRSEMNVSTLELGDSALYLCASSLERLGQTSYEQYFGPGTRLTVT.

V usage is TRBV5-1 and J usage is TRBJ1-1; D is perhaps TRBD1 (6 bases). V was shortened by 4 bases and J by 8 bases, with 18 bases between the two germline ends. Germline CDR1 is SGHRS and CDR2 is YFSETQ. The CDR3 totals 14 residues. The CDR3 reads CASSLGTQGTEAFF. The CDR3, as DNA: TGCGCCAGCAGCCTGGGTACCCAGGGGACCGAAGCTTTCTTT.

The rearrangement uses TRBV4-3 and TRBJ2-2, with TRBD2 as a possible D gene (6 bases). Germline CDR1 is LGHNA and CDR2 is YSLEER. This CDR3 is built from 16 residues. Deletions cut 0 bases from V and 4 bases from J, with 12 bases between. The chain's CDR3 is CASSQESGVSTGELFF. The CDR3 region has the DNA TGCGCCAGCAGCCAAGAATCGGGGGTTAGCACCGGGGAGCTGTTTTTT.

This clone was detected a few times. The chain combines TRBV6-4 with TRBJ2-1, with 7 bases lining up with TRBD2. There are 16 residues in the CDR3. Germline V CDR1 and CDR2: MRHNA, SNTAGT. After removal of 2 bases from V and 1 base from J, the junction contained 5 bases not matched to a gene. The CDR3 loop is CASSDGYGGSYNEQFF. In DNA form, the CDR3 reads TGTGCCAGCAGTGACGGTTACGGGGGGTCCTACAATGAGCAGTTCTTC.

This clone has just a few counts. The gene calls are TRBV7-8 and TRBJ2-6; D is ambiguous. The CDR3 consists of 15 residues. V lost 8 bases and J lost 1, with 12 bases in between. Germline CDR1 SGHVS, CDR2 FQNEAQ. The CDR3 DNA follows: TGTGCCAGCTTTAGAGAGGAATCTGGGGCCAACGTCCTGACTTTC. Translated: CASFREESGANVLTF.

Written as DNA, the CDR3 is TGTGCCAGCAGCCATCCGGGACAAGTGAACTATGGCTACACCTTC. This encodes CASSHPGQVNYGYTF. V is TRBV4-2 and J is TRBJ1-2; D possibly corresponds to TRBD1 (6 bases). This CDR3 spans 15 amino acids. Germline V gene sequence: CDR1 LGHNA, CDR2 YNFKEQ. Deletions cut 3 bases from V and 2 bases from J, with 13 bases between.

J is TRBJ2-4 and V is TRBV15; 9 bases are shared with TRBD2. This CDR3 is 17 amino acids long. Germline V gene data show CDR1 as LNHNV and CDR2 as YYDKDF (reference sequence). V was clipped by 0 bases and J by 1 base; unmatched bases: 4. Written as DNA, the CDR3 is TGTGCCACCAGCAGAGAGGGGAGCGGGGGGGCCAAAAACATTCAGTACTTC. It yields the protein CATSREGSGGAKNIQYF.

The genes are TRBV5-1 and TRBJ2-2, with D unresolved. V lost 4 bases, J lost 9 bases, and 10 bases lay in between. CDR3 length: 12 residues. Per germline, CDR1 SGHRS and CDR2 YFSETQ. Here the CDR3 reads CASSLSGRELFF. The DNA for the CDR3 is TGCGCCAGCAGCCTCAGTGGCAGGGAGCTGTTTTTT.

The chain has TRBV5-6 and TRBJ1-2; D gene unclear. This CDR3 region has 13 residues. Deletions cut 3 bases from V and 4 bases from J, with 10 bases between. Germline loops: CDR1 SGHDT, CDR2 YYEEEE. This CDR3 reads CASSSPRVYGYTF. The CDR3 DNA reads TGTGCCAGCAGCTCCCCACGCGTCTATGGCTACACCTTC.

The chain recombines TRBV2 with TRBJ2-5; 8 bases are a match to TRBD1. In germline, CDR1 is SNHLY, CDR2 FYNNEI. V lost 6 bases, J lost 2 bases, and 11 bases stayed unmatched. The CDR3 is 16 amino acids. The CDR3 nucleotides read TGTGCCAGCAGCGAAAGAGACAGGGGAATTCAAGAGACCCAGTACTTC. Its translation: CASSERDRGIQETQYF. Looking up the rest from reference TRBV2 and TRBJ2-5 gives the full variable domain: EPEVTQTPSHQVTQMGQEVILRCVPISNHLYFYWYRQILGQKVEFLVSFYNNEISEKSEIFDDQFSVERPDGSNFTLKIRSTKLEDSAMYFCASSERDRGIQETQYFGPGTRLLVL.

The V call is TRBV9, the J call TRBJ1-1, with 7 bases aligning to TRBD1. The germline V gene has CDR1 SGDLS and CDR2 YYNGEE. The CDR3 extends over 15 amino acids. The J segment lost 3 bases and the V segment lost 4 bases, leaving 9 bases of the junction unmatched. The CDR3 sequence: CASSLTGALDTEAFF. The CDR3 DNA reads TGTGCCAGCAGCTTAACAGGGGCGTTGGACACTGAAGCTTTCTTT.

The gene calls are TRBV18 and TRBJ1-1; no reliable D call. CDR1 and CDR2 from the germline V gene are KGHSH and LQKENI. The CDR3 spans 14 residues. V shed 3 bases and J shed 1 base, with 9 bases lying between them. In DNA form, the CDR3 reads TGTGCCAGCTCACCCGGGTACGGGAACACTGAAGCTTTCTTT. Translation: CASSPGYGNTEAFF.

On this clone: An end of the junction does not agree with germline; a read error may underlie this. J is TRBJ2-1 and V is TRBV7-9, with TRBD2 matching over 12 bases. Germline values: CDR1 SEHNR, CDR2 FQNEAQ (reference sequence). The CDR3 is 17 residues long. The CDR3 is CSSSPTSGGRTYNEQFF. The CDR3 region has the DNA TGTTCCAGCAGCCCGACTAGCGGGGGCCGCACCTACAATGAGCAGTTCTTC.

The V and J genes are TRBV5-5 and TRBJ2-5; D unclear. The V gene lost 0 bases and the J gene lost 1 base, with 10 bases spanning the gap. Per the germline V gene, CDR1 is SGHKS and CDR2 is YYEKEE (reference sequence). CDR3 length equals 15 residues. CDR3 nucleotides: TGTGCCAGCAGCTTGGGCTTCCACAGCCAAGAGACCCAGTACTTC. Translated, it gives CASSLGFHSQETQYF.

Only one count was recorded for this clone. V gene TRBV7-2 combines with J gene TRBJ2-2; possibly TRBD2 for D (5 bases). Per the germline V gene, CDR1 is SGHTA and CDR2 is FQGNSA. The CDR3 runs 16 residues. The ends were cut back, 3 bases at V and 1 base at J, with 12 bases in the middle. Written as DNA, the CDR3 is TGTGCCAGCAGCTTTGTCGGGGTAGTGAACACCGGGGAGCTGTTTTTT. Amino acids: CASSFVGVVNTGELFF.

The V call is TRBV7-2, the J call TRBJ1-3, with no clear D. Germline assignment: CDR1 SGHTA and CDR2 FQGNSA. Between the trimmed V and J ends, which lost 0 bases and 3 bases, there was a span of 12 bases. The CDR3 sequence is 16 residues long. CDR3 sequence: CASSLAGPGGGNTIYF. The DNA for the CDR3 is TGTGCCAGCAGCTTAGCGGGCCCAGGAGGTGGAAACACCATATATTTT.

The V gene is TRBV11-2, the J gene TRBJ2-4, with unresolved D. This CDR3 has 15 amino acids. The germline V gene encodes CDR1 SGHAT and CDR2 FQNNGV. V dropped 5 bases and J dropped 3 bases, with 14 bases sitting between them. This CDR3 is CASSLLTYGKNIQYF. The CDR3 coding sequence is TGTGCCAGCAGCCTTCTCACGTACGGCAAAAACATTCAGTACTTC.

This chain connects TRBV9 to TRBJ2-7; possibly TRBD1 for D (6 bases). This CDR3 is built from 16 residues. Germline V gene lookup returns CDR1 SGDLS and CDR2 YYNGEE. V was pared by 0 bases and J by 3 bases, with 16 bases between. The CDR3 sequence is CASSVDQGAGVYEQYF. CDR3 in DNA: TGTGCCAGCAGCGTAGATCAAGGGGCAGGGGTCTACGAGCAGTACTTC. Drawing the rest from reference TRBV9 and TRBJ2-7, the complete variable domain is DSGVTQTPKHLITATGQRVTLRCSPRSGDLSVYWYQQSLDQGLQFLIQYYNGEERAKGNILERFSAQQFPDLHSELNLSSLELGDSALYFCASSVDQGAGVYEQYFGPGTRLTVT.

The CDR3 loop is CASSLKAGGPEYEQYF. CDR3 sequence (DNA): TGTGCCAGCTCACTTAAAGCGGGAGGGCCGGAGTACGAGCAGTACTTC. The chain has TRBV18 and TRBJ2-7; TRBD2 matches 10 bases. The CDR3 is 16 amino acids. Trimming removed 4 bases from V and 4 bases from J; junction bases left unmatched: 10. Germline values: CDR1 KGHSH, CDR2 LQKENI. Together with reference TRBV18 and TRBJ2-7, the CDR3 gives the full variable domain: NAGVMQNPRHLVRRRGQEARLRCSPMKGHSHVYWYRQLPEEGLKFMVYLQKENIIDESGMPKERFSAEFPKEGPSILRIQQVVRGDSAAYFCASSLKAGGPEYEQYFGPGTRLTVT.